This entry describes one T cell receptor beta chain. Participants were aged 18 to 89 years, lived in roughly 25 US areas, and enrolled virtually. Two consecutive negative NP/OP PCR tests, clearance, or resolved symptoms defined Cohort 3 recovery. Trimming removed 0 bases from V and 0 bases from J, with 12 bases in between. The CDR3 spans 17 residues. Germline V gene lookup returns CDR1 SGHNT and CDR2 YYREEE (reference sequence). Using immunoSEQ multiplex PCR, the repertoire was profiled, and TCRdb retains in-frame clones only, with some absent. The table shows around 250,000 clones, with more than 70% occurring only once. The data are from a study of blood T cell repertoires in COVID-19. Study in general: The study drew acute and convalescent COVID-19 samples from the United States, Italy and Spain. In each case, the material was cDNA or gDNA derived from T cells, B-cell-depleted T cells, or PBMCs.

The receptor comes from a woman aged 45-65 years who had recovered from COVID-19. Sequenced: PBMCs or T cells enriched from blood (not recorded which). The chain is built from TRBV5-4 and TRBJ2-2, with D maybe TRBD2 (5 bases). DNA of the CDR3: TGTGCCAGCAGCTTGGCAAGCAGCGGAGCGAACACCGGGGAGCTGTTTTTT. Amino acids: CASSLASSGANTGELFF.